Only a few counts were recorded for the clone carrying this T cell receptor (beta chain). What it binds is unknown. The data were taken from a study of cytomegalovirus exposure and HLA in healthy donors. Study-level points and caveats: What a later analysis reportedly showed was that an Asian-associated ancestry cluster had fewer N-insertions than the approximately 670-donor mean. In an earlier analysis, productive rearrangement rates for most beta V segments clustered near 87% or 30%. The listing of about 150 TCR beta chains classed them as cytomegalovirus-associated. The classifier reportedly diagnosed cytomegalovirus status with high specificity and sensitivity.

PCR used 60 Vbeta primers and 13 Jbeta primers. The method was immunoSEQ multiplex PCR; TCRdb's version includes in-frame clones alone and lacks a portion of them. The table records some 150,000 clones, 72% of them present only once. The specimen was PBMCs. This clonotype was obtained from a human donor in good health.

The CDR3 DNA sequence: TGTGCCAGCAGCATGTCGTACAATCAGCCCCAGCATTTT. It codes for CASSMSYNQPQHF. V and J are TRBV7-3 and TRBJ1-5; D gene ambiguous. The CDR3 is 13 amino acids. Trimming cost V 5 bases and J 3 bases, with 8 bases left between them. The germline V gene encodes CDR1 SGHTA and CDR2 FQGTGA. The complete variable domain, with remaining parts taken from reference TRBV7-3 and TRBJ1-5, reads GAGVSQTPSNKVTEKGKYVELRCDPISGHTALYWYRQSLGQGPEFLIYFQGTGAADDSGLPNDRFFAVRPEGSVSTLKIQRTERGDSAVYLCASSMSYNQPQHFGDGTRLSIL.